Below are 32 T cell receptor beta chains sequenced from a single sample in a study of T-cell reconstitution after alpha-beta-depleted transplantation in children. Using unique molecular identifiers, the investigators prepared the TCRbeta library. TCRdb analysed the PCR reads with MiXCR anew, one entry per CDR3 protein. The table includes over 150,000 distinct CDR3 sequences, around 7% detected once. The sample in question was PBMCs, obtained before TCRalphabeta/CD19-depleted stem cell transplant. These receptors all stem from a boy between 2 and 10 years old with acute lymphoblastic leukemia, due to receive a stem cell transplant.

This rearrangement joins TRBV18 to TRBJ2-1; no definite D call. V gave up 2 bases and J gave up 10 bases, with 6 bases separating them. Germline values: CDR1 KGHSH, CDR2 LQKENI. The CDR3 extends over 11 amino acids. CDR3 nucleotide sequence: TGTGCCAGCTCACCAGAGGAGGAGCAGTTCTTC. Translation: CASSPEEEQFF.

In the case of this clonotype: Because it lacks the conserved phenylalanine or tryptophan at the end, this CDR3 is likely a read error. The chain carries TRBV11-1 and TRBJ1-4; 11 nucleotides match TRBD1. Germline V gene lookup returns CDR1 SGHAT and CDR2 FQDESV (reference sequence). V lost 4 bases and J lost 7; bases outside the gene matches: 5. This CDR3 has 15 residues. The CDR3 nucleotides read TGTGCCAGCAGCTCCCCCGGGACAGGGGGTGAAAAACTGTTTTGT. Its translation is CASSSPGTGGEKLFC.

This clonotype was seen many times. The chain recombines TRBV28 with TRBJ1-1; D gene ambiguous. V gave up 2 bases and J gave up 11 bases, with 15 bases separating them. Germline CDR1 MDHEN, CDR2 SYDVKM. The CDR3 consists of 13 residues. CDR3 region: CASSLDSVTAAFF. The CDR3 DNA is TGTGCCAGCAGTTTAGACTCGGTCACGGCTGCTTTCTTT.

This clonotype was picked up a small number of times. In nucleotides, the CDR3 is TGTGCCAGCAGCTGGGGACAGGGAGCCTACGAGCAGTACTTC. This gives the protein CASSWGQGAYEQYF. J is TRBJ2-7 and V is TRBV5-6, with 9 nucleotides matching TRBD1. This CDR3 has 14 amino acids. Germline lookup yields CDR1 SGHDT and CDR2 YYEEEE. V was clipped by 3 bases and J by 2 bases; unmatched bases: 3. Supplemented by reference TRBV5-6 and TRBJ2-7, the full variable domain reads DAGVTQSPTHLIKTRGQQVTLRCSPKSGHDTVSWYQQALGQGPQFIFQYYEEEERQRGNFPDRFSGHQFPNYSSELNVNALLLGDSALYLCASSWGQGAYEQYFGPGTRLTVT.

There are many counts of this clonotype. This chain joins TRBV24-1 and TRBJ2-5; possibly TRBD1 for D (6 bases). V was cut by 2 bases and J by 1 base, with 16 bases left in between. This CDR3 comprises 17 residues. The V gene's germline CDR1 is KGHDR and CDR2 SFDVKD. The CDR3 DNA reads as TGTGCCACCAGTGATTGGGGCTTTGGACAGACCCAAGAGACCCAGTACTTC. It encodes CATSDWGFGQTQETQYF.

Only a few counts were recorded for this clonotype. The V gene is TRBV7-2, the J gene TRBJ2-1; D possibly uses TRBD1 or TRBD2 (6 bases each). The ends were cut back, 2 bases at V and 8 bases at J, with 13 bases in the middle. Germline V gene lookup returns CDR1 SGHTA and CDR2 FQGNSA. This CDR3 comprises 14 residues. CDR3 coding DNA: TGTGCCAGCAGCTTACAGGAGGGGGTGGATGAGCAGTTCTTC. Its translation: CASSLQEGVDEQFF.

This clonotype was detected ten times or more. This chain connects TRBV5-1 to TRBJ2-2; 7 bases align to TRBD2. The CDR3 runs to 15 residues. Losses at the gene ends were 5 bases for V and 3 bases for J; bases not matched to a gene: 7. The germline gives CDR1 SGHRS, CDR2 YFSETQ. DNA for the CDR3: TGCGCCAGCAGTGGTGGACTAGGGGACACCGGGGAGCTGTTTTTT. It codes for CASSGGLGDTGELFF.

In nucleotides, the CDR3 is TGTGCCAGCAGCGAGGAAAACCCTAGCGGGGGGGGCAATGAGCAGTTCTTC. Translation: CASSEENPSGGGNEQFF. The chain combines TRBV7-9 with TRBJ2-1; 12 bases match TRBD2. V shed 5 bases and J 6 bases; nucleotides not matched to a gene: 11. The CDR3 consists of 17 residues. Looked up from germline, CDR1 is SEHNR and CDR2 is FQNEAQ (reference sequence).

This clonotype was observed many times. The chain carries TRBV29-1 and TRBJ2-5, with a weak D call TRBD2 (5 bases). CDR1 is SQVTM, CDR2 ANQGSEA, per germline. The germline V and J ends were trimmed by 1 base and 9 bases, with 12 bases remaining between them. This CDR3 contains 12 residues. The CDR3 DNA follows: TGCAGCGTTGAAGTTCGTACCGGGGCCCAGTACTTC. Translation: CSVEVRTGAQYF.

The chain recombines TRBV20-1 with TRBJ2-7; 13 bases match TRBD2. This CDR3 spans 18 amino acids. With 6 bases clipped from V and 4 bases from J, the junction kept 18 bases outside the gene matches. From germline, CDR1 is DFQATT and CDR2 SNEGSKA (reference sequence). CDR3 sequence reads: CSAGVRTSGRFSGYEQYF. The CDR3 region has the DNA TGCAGTGCCGGCGTAAGGACTAGCGGGAGATTTAGCGGGTACGAGCAGTACTTC.

Many counts were recorded for this clonotype. The chain joins TRBV4-2 to TRBJ2-4; D is unresolved. The V end was cut by 5 bases, the J end by 12 bases, with 26 bases between. CDR1 is LGHNA and CDR2 is YNFKEQ in the germline V gene. The CDR3 sequence is 16 residues long. The CDR3 nucleotides are TGTGCCAGCAGCACGGATCGGTGGCGGATCGTTGGGGATCAGTACTTC. Translating gives CASSTDRWRIVGDQYF.

This clonotype has at least ten counts. V and J are TRBV20-1 and TRBJ2-3; D possibly corresponds to TRBD1 (6 bases). The germline gives CDR1 DFQATT, CDR2 SNEGSKA (reference sequence). The CDR3 is 15 amino acids. Trimming removed 3 bases from V and 4 bases from J, with 17 bases in between. This CDR3 reads CSASFRDGGADTQYF. CDR3 sequence (DNA): TGCAGTGCTAGCTTCCGGGATGGGGGCGCAGATACGCAGTATTTT.

This clonotype was observed at least ten times. The chain joins TRBV13 to TRBJ2-7; D possibly corresponds to TRBD2 (6 bases). CDR3 length: 15 amino acids. Trimming took off 0 bases at V and 0 bases at J, with 9 bases between the two ends. Germline V gene sequence: CDR1 PRHDT, CDR2 FYEKMQ (reference sequence). CDR3 nucleotide sequence: TGTGCCAGCAGCTTAGGCCGGGGGACCTCCTACGAGCAGTACTTC. Its protein is CASSLGRGTSYEQYF.

The sample holds many counts of this clonotype. This chain links TRBV6-2 or TRBV6-3 with TRBJ2-2, with 7 bases fitting TRBD2. Germline CDR1 and CDR2: MNHEY and SVGEGT. The length of the CDR3 is 15 residues. J gave up 1 base and V 4 bases, and 3 bases lay outside the gene matches. The CDR3 region is CASSFAGVNTGELFF. The CDR3 nucleotides read TGTGCCAGCAGTTTTGCGGGAGTGAACACCGGGGAGCTGTTTTTT.

CDR3 nucleotides: TGTGCCAGCACGTACGGTATTGGCTATGGCTACACCTTC. This sequence encodes CASTYGIGYGYTF. This chain joins TRBV6-1 and TRBJ1-2; D remains ambiguous. CDR3 length: 13 residues. Between the trimmed V and J ends, which lost 7 bases and 4 bases, there was a span of 13 bases. The germline CDR1 and CDR2 sequences are MNHNS and SASEGT.

Details on this clonotype: This clone may be a read error of a much larger clone one base away. No conserved phenylalanine or tryptophan is present at the end of the CDR3, so a read error is the likely explanation. This chain links TRBV29-1 with TRBJ1-1; D uncertain. V dropped 7 bases and J dropped 0 bases, with 6 bases sitting between them. Germline CDR1 is SQVTM and CDR2 is ANQGSEA. The CDR3 has 11 residues. CDR3 protein: CSATMNTEAFC. In nucleotides, the CDR3 is TGCAGCGCAACCATGAACACTGAAGCTTTCTGT.

This clonotype was counted at least ten times. V and J are TRBV20-1 and TRBJ2-1, with 9 bases matching TRBD2. Looked up from germline, CDR1 is DFQATT and CDR2 is SNEGSKA (reference sequence). The CDR3 has 13 amino acids. V lost 6 bases, J lost 5 bases, and 5 bases stayed unmatched. CDR3: CSAPERGDNEQFF. The CDR3 bases are TGCAGTGCCCCGGAGCGGGGGGACAATGAGCAGTTCTTC.

V usage is TRBV30 and J usage is TRBJ1-5; D is possibly TRBD1 (5 bases). This CDR3 region has 14 residues. V was cut by 2 bases and J by 3 bases, with 11 bases left in between. Germline V gene data show CDR1 as GTSNPN and CDR2 as SVGIG (reference sequence). The CDR3 region is CAWSLGAINQPQHF. CDR3 coding DNA: TGTGCCTGGAGTTTAGGGGCCATCAATCAGCCCCAGCATTTT.

This clonotype was seen many times. The J gene is TRBJ1-2, the V gene TRBV5-1; possible D gene TRBD1, 5 bases. Germline CDR1 is SGHRS and CDR2 is YFSETQ. The V and J ends lost 3 bases and 4 bases respectively, with 28 bases between them. CDR3 size: 19 residues. CDR3 sequence (DNA): TGCGCCAGCAGCTCTCTCCACGGAACTACAGGTACCCACGGCTATGGCTACACCTTC. Residues: CASSSLHGTTGTHGYGYTF.

This clonotype was seen a few times. The CDR3 DNA reads TGTGCCAGCAGGAGGGGGCCGGGTCAGCCCCAGCATTTT. The encoded protein is CASRRGPGQPQHF. J is TRBJ1-5 and V is TRBV12-3 or TRBV12-4; TRBD1 aligns across 7 bases. The J segment lost 6 bases and the V segment lost 6 bases, leaving 5 bases of the junction unmatched. This CDR3 has 13 residues.

This clonotype was picked up a small number of times. The chain couples TRBV7-2 to TRBJ2-5, with TRBD2 matching over 8 bases. From germline, CDR1 is SGHTA and CDR2 FQGNSA. CDR3 length: 16 residues. V gave up 4 bases and J gave up 3 bases; unmatched junction bases: 10. The CDR3 sequence is CASSWSVSGGKETQYF. The CDR3 nucleotides read TGTGCCAGCAGCTGGTCTGTAAGCGGGGGAAAAGAGACCCAGTACTTC. The whole variable domain, filled in from reference TRBV7-2 and TRBJ2-5, reads GAGVSQSPSNKVTEKGKDVELRCDPISGHTALYWYRQSLGQGLEFLIYFQGNSAPDKSGLPSDRFSAERTGGSVSTLTIQRTQQEDSAVYLCASSWSVSGGKETQYFGPGTRLLVL.

The chain carries TRBV5-1 and TRBJ2-2; 8 nucleotides align to TRBD2. Germline V gene sequence: CDR1 SGHRS, CDR2 YFSETQ. This CDR3 region has 15 residues. Unmatched junction bases numbered 6, after V lost 4 bases and J lost 4 bases. The CDR3: CASSLSGAATGELFF. The DNA for the CDR3 is TGCGCCAGCAGCCTTAGCGGGGCGGCCACCGGGGAGCTGTTTTTT.

This clonotype showed up many times. The V call is TRBV20-1, the J call TRBJ2-1; 10 bases match TRBD2. The CDR3 loop spans 17 amino acids. Germline lookup yields CDR1 DFQATT and CDR2 SNEGSKA (reference sequence). V lost 2 bases and J lost 4; bases outside the gene matches: 11. The CDR3 sequence: CSARPRSAGGIYNEQFF. CDR3 in DNA: TGCAGTGCTAGACCCCGTTCAGCGGGAGGGATTTACAATGAGCAGTTCTTC.

This clonotype was found many times. The V gene is TRBV12-3 or TRBV12-4, the J gene TRBJ1-3; D unresolved. Trimming removed 7 bases from V and 0 bases from J, with 4 bases in between. There are 12 residues in the CDR3. CDR3 coding DNA: TGTGCCAGCACCTACTCTGGAAACACCATATATTTT. It specifies CASTYSGNTIYF.

This clonotype occurred many times. The chain couples TRBV12-3 or TRBV12-4 to TRBJ2-5, with D maybe TRBD2 (6 bases). The CDR3 contains 15 residues. The V gene lost 5 bases and the J gene lost 0 bases, with 13 bases spanning the gap. In DNA, the CDR3 is TGTGCCAGCAGTCTTTCTTGGGGGGACCAAGAGACCCAGTACTTC. It translates to CASSLSWGDQETQYF.

The table lists this clonotype with a count of one. The rearrangement joins TRBV28 to TRBJ2-2; 7 nucleotides match TRBD1. Germline lookup yields CDR1 MDHEN and CDR2 SYDVKM. CDR3 length: 16 amino acids. Trimming at V came to 4 bases and at J to 2 bases, leaving 7 bases not matched to a gene. The chain's CDR3 is CASSSAGTDNTGELFF. For the CDR3, the DNA is TGTGCCAGCAGTTCCGCCGGGACAGATAACACCGGGGAGCTGTTTTTT. The full variable domain, in which reference TRBV28 and TRBJ2-2 provide the parts outside the CDR3, is DVKVTQSSRYLVKRTGEKVFLECVQDMDHENMFWYRQDPGLGLRLIYFSYDVKMKEKGDIPEGYSVSREKKERFSLILESASTNQTSMYLCASSSAGTDNTGELFFGEGSRLTVL.

This clonotype was counted between two and nine times. J is TRBJ1-1 and V is TRBV7-9; D uncertain. From germline, CDR1 is SEHNR and CDR2 FQNEAQ (reference sequence). There are 11 residues in the CDR3. V lost 8 bases and J 5 bases, leaving 9 bases between the germline ends. CDR3: CASGFGTEAFF. The DNA for the CDR3 is TGTGCCAGCGGGTTTGGGACTGAAGCTTTCTTT.

This clonotype occurred many times. The V and J genes are TRBV7-9 and TRBJ2-1, with 11 bases fitting TRBD2. Germline V gives CDR1 SEHNR, CDR2 FQNEAQ (reference sequence). Trimming took 2 bases from V and 8 from J; bases not matched to a gene: 5. The CDR3 covers 15 residues. In DNA, the CDR3 is TGTGCCAGCAGCTTATCGACTAGCGGGGTGGATGAGCAGTTCTTC. Residues: CASSLSTSGVDEQFF.

There are many counts of this clonotype. V is TRBV12-3 or TRBV12-4 and J is TRBJ1-2; 7 bases fit TRBD1. With 6 bases clipped from V and 7 bases from J, the junction kept 11 bases outside the gene matches. CDR3 length equals 14 residues. CDR3 loop: CASRPTGVETGYTF. The DNA for the CDR3 is TGTGCCAGCAGACCCACAGGGGTTGAGACTGGCTACACCTTC.

The chain joins TRBV12-3 or TRBV12-4 to TRBJ1-4; tentatively, D is TRBD1 (5 bases). Trimming removed 3 bases from V and 2 bases from J, with 7 bases in between. This CDR3 has 14 amino acids. This chain's CDR3 is CASSLGDTNEKLFF. The CDR3 DNA reads as TGTGCCAGCAGTTTGGGGGACACTAATGAAAAACTGTTTTTT.

This clonotype appeared many times. The V gene is TRBV28, the J gene TRBJ1-3, with D unclear. There are 13 residues in the CDR3. V lost 11 bases, J lost 5 bases, and 16 bases lay in between. Germline V gene data show CDR1 as MDHEN and CDR2 as SYDVKM. The CDR3 region has the DNA TGTGCCCCGAGAGGCGGATTTCGAAACACCATATATTTT. Encoded protein: CAPRGGFRNTIYF. Filled out from reference TRBV28 and TRBJ1-3, the complete variable domain reads DVKVTQSSRYLVKRTGEKVFLECVQDMDHENMFWYRQDPGLGLRLIYFSYDVKMKEKGDIPEGYSVSREKKERFSLILESASTNQTSMYLCAPRGGFRNTIYFGEGSWLTVV.

The chain has TRBV4-3 and TRBJ1-6; a possible D gene is TRBD1 (5 bases). The CDR3 covers 15 residues. Germline assignment: CDR1 LGHNA and CDR2 YSLEER. V lost 1 base, J lost 8 bases, and 12 bases lay in between. The CDR3 bases are TGCGCCAGCAGCCAAGTGTCACAGGCTCATTCACCCCTCCACTTT. It specifies CASSQVSQAHSPLHF.